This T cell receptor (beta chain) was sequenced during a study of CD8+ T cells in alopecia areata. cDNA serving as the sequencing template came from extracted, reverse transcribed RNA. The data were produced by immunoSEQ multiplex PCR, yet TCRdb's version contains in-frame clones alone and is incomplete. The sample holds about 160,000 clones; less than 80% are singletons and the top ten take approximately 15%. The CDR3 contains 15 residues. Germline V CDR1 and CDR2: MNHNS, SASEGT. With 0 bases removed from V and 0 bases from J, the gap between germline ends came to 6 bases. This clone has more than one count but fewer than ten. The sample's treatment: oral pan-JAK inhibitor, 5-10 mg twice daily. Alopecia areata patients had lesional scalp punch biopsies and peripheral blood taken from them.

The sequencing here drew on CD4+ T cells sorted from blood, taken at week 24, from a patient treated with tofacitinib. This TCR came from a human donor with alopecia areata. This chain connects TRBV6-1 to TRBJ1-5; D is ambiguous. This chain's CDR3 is CASSEAGISNQPQHF. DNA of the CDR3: TGTGCCAGCAGTGAAGCGGGAATTAGCAATCAGCCCCAGCATTTT.